The 12 T cell receptor beta chains in this list originate from one sample, sequenced in a study of blood T cell repertoires in COVID-19. Generated by immunoSEQ multiplex PCR, the TCRdb table keeps only in-frame clones and is missing some. The profile shows 90,000 to 110,000 clones, about 87% of them singletons. What was sequenced was peripheral blood. Source of these receptors: a woman aged 50 to 60 with acute or convalescent COVID-19.

This clone showed up just a few times. The chain uses TRBV6-4 and TRBJ2-2, with a tentative D call TRBD2 (6 bases). This CDR3 has 13 residues. CDR1 is MRHNA and CDR2 is SNTAGT in the germline V gene. V was cut by 6 bases and J by 2 bases, with 7 bases left in between. The CDR3, as DNA: TGTGCCAGCAGCGGGACTAACACCGGGGAGCTGTTTTTT. Its translation: CASSGTNTGELFF.

J is TRBJ2-3 and V is TRBV5-8; 7 nucleotides match TRBD1. Germline loops: CDR1 SGHTS, CDR2 YDEGEE. Trimming took 4 bases from V and 2 from J; bases not matched to a gene: 7. This CDR3 spans 15 amino acids. The CDR3 DNA is TGTGCCAGCAGCCTATGGACAGGAACCACAGATACGCAGTATTTT. Translated, it gives CASSLWTGTTDTQYF.

The DNA of the CDR3 is TGCGCCAGCAGCTTGGCCACGTTCCCAGGGGGTTCCTACAATGAGCAGTTCTTC. Translating it yields CASSLATFPGGSYNEQFF. The genes are TRBV5-1 and TRBJ2-1; the match to TRBD1 covers 7 bases. The ends lost 0 bases at V and 1 base at J; junction bases unmatched: 10. There are 18 residues in the CDR3. The germline V gene encodes CDR1 SGHRS and CDR2 YFSETQ.

The chain combines TRBV5-1 with TRBJ1-1; TRBD1 is a possible D gene (5 bases). The CDR3 is 13 amino acids. The germline V gene encodes CDR1 SGHRS and CDR2 YFSETQ. V was clipped by 2 bases and J by 10 bases, with 15 bases between them. CDR3 in amino acids: CASSFSGDPGAFF. CDR3 in DNA: TGCGCCAGCAGCTTTTCGGGGGACCCAGGAGCTTTCTTT.

The rearrangement joins TRBV30 to TRBJ1-4, with D perhaps TRBD1 (6 bases). The CDR3 extends over 15 amino acids. Germline loops: CDR1 GTSNPN, CDR2 SVGIG (reference sequence). V was trimmed by 3 bases and J by 8 bases, leaving 19 bases between them. The DNA for the CDR3 is TGTGCCTGGAGGGGGTTGGGGGCTGGTCGGGAAAAACTGTTTTTT. Protein product: CAWRGLGAGREKLFF.

The V and J genes are TRBV3-1 (or the pseudogene TRBV3-2) and TRBJ1-2, with a weak D call TRBD1 (5 bases). The CDR3 consists of 13 residues. V was pared by 2 bases and J by 2 bases, with 6 bases between. CDR1 is LGHDT, CDR2 YNNKEL, per germline (reference sequence). In DNA, the CDR3 is TGTGCCAGCAGCCAAAGACAGAACTATGGCTACACCTTC. Protein product: CASSQRQNYGYTF.

The J gene is TRBJ2-1, the V gene TRBV7-2, with D possibly TRBD1 on 6 matching bases. V was trimmed by 1 base and J by 6 bases, leaving 22 bases between them. The germline V gene has CDR1 SGHTA and CDR2 FQGNSA. The CDR3 loop spans 18 amino acids. The CDR3 spells CASSLGAVRDTSSNEQFF. CDR3 in DNA: TGTGCCAGCAGCTTAGGTGCAGTGAGGGACACGTCCAGCAATGAGCAGTTCTTC.

This clone was observed a single time. The V gene is TRBV5-1, the J gene TRBJ1-1; a weak D match, TRBD1 (5 bases). Trimming pared 3 bases from V and 6 bases from J, leaving 18 bases between. The CDR3 length is 15 residues. The germline CDR1 and CDR2 sequences are SGHRS and YFSETQ. The CDR3 reads CASSSAGGLIAEAFF. The CDR3 DNA sequence: TGCGCCAGCAGCTCGGCCGGGGGTTTAATCGCTGAAGCTTTCTTT.

The chain links TRBV18 to TRBJ1-5, with unresolved D. The CDR3 totals 13 residues. Germline V CDR1 and CDR2: KGHSH, LQKENI. Trimming pared 6 bases from V and 7 bases from J, leaving 13 bases between. CDR3 sequence reads: CASSNSGEQPQHF. CDR3 DNA: TGTGCCAGCTCCAACTCCGGGGAACAGCCCCAGCATTTT.

The chain has TRBV3-1 (or the pseudogene TRBV3-2) and TRBJ1-1; 7 bases fit TRBD1. The CDR3 runs 13 residues. J lost 2 bases, V lost 5 bases, and 2 bases had no gene match. CDR1 LGHDT and CDR2 YNNKEL come from the germline V gene (reference sequence). CDR3 loop: CASSRQGNTEAFF. The CDR3, as DNA: TGTGCCAGCAGCAGACAGGGAAACACTGAAGCTTTCTTT.

The chain couples TRBV10-2 to TRBJ2-2; 7 bases map to TRBD1. In germline, CDR1 is WSHSY, CDR2 SAAADI. The CDR3 extends over 16 amino acids. After removal of 7 bases from V and 5 bases from J, the junction contained 13 bases not matched to a gene. CDR3 nucleotide sequence: TGCGCCAGCATCATCTCCCGGGACAGAGGGACCGGGGAGCTGTTTTTT. Its protein is CASIISRDRGTGELFF.

This clone appeared once. The chain employs TRBV5-1 and TRBJ1-4; possibly TRBD1 for D (6 bases). The CDR3 contains 14 residues. The V end was cut by 1 base, the J end by 7 bases, with 11 bases between. The germline gives CDR1 SGHRS, CDR2 YFSETQ. CDR3 sequence reads: CASSLRQGSEKLFF. In nucleotides, the CDR3 is TGCGCCAGCAGCTTGAGGCAGGGGTCTGAAAAACTGTTTTTT.